This entry concerns a single T cell receptor beta chain. The target antigen is unknown. Germline V gene data show CDR1 as LGHNA and CDR2 as YNFKEQ. Germline trimming cut 1 base from V and 1 base from J; bases unmatched to any gene: 5. The CDR3 is 17 residues long. The entry originates in a study of memory CD4+ T cells and cytomegalovirus serostatus. Study-wide points: CD4+ memory repertoires contained about 40% of the 164 reported CMV TCRbeta sequences.

The sort gate was single viable CD3+CD4+CD8-CD45RO+ cells for memory CD4+ T cells. Serostatus was set by detecting CMV pp150, pp28, p38, p52 IgG. CD4+ T cells were isolated by positive magnetic selection. Clones were sequenced by immunoSEQ multiplex PCR, and TCRdb holds only the in-frame ones, with some missing. The sample has some 66,000 clones; 76% are singletons. This TCR derives from an adult in good health and CMV-seropositive. This chain connects TRBV4-2 to TRBJ2-5; 11 bases agree with TRBD2. Specimen: memory CD4+ T cells from blood. The CDR3 nucleotides read TGTGCCAGCAGCCAAGGGTCTAGCGGGAGGTCCCAAGAGACCCAGTACTTC. Its protein is CASSQGSSGRSQETQYF.